The next 25 T cell receptor beta chains were all read from a single sample in a study of blood T cell repertoires in COVID-19. Here immunoSEQ multiplex PCR was the method, and the copy in TCRdb shows in-frame clones only, minus some. The sample lists a few hundred thousand clones; approximately 87% were seen once. Sequenced material: PBMCs or T cells enriched from blood (not recorded which). The receptors derive from a woman aged 40 to 55 who had recovered from COVID-19.

The rearrangement joins TRBV9 to TRBJ2-5; TRBD2 agrees at 10 bases. The CDR3 runs 15 residues. V lost 4 bases and J lost 1; bases outside the gene matches: 4. Per germline, CDR1 SGDLS and CDR2 YYNGEE. The CDR3 DNA reads TGTGCCAGCAGCACGGGGACTAGCGCCCAAGAGACCCAGTACTTC. Its protein product is CASSTGTSAQETQYF.

The chain carries TRBV10-3 and TRBJ2-7; TRBD1 might be the D (7 bases). The germline V gene encodes CDR1 ENHRY and CDR2 SYGVKD. This CDR3 contains 14 residues. The ends were cut back, 10 bases at V and 0 bases at J, with 16 bases in the middle. CDR3 amino acids: CATRGAESSYEQYF. The CDR3 DNA reads TGTGCCACCAGGGGGGCGGAATCCTCCTACGAGCAGTACTTC.

This chain joins TRBV24-1 and TRBJ2-5, with D maybe TRBD2 (5 bases). The germline CDR1 and CDR2 sequences are KGHDR and SFDVKD. The CDR3 runs to 15 residues. The V end lost 3 bases, the J end lost 4 bases, and 14 bases lay between the germline ends. CDR3 coding DNA: TGTGCCACCAGTGATGTTCGGGGTACGGGAGAGACCCAGTACTTC. This sequence encodes CATSDVRGTGETQYF.

The genes are TRBV7-9 and TRBJ2-2, with D perhaps TRBD1 (5 bases). This CDR3 region has 15 residues. Per germline, CDR1 SEHNR and CDR2 FQNEAQ (reference sequence). Deletions cut 3 bases from V and 6 bases from J, with 14 bases between. The CDR3: CASSFLDNDPGELFF. The CDR3 DNA follows: TGTGCCAGCAGCTTCCTGGACAACGATCCCGGGGAGCTGTTTTTT.

The CDR3 sequence is CASSDTGGKTEAFF. CDR3 in DNA: TGTGCCAGCAGTGACACCGGTGGTAAGACTGAAGCTTTCTTT. The V gene is TRBV6-4, the J gene TRBJ1-1; D is uncertain. The CDR3 runs to 14 residues. CDR1 is MRHNA, CDR2 SNTAGT, per germline. V was pared by 2 bases and J by 5 bases, with 12 bases between.

This clone was counted a single time. V usage is TRBV19 and J usage is TRBJ1-2; D is uncertain. V was trimmed by 3 bases and J by 0 bases, leaving 14 bases between them. The CDR3 is made up of 16 amino acids. Germline-derived CDR1 and CDR2 are LNHDA and SQIVND (reference sequence). Written as DNA, the CDR3 is TGTGCCAGTAGTATCCCTCTCCAGTCGTCTAACTATGGCTACACCTTC. It encodes CASSIPLQSSNYGYTF.

This clone is a singleton in its sample. V gene TRBV5-4 combines with J gene TRBJ1-1; 11 positions agree with TRBD1. V shed 4 bases and J 6 bases; nucleotides not matched to a gene: 14. Germline-derived CDR1 and CDR2 are SGHNT and YYREEE (reference sequence). The CDR3 runs to 17 residues. The CDR3 coding sequence is TGTGCCAGCAGCCCCTTGGGACAGGGGGTTTCCGTAGCTGAAGCTTTCTTT. This encodes CASSPLGQGVSVAEAFF. Together with reference TRBV5-4 and TRBJ1-1, the CDR3 gives the full variable domain: ETGVTQSPTHLIKTRGQQVTLRCSSQSGHNTVSWYQQALGQGPQFIFQYYREEENGRGNFPPRFSGLQFPNYSSELNVNALELDDSALYLCASSPLGQGVSVAEAFFGQGTRLTVV.

This clone was found a few times. The rearrangement links TRBV4-3 to TRBJ2-1, with TRBD2 as a possible D gene (5 bases). V dropped 0 bases and J dropped 4 bases, with 10 bases sitting between them. This CDR3 comprises 15 residues. Germline V gives CDR1 LGHNA, CDR2 YSLEER. The CDR3 sequence is CASSQDPGIYNEQFF. For the CDR3, the DNA is TGCGCCAGCAGCCAAGACCCCGGGATATACAATGAGCAGTTCTTC.

CDR3 in DNA: TGTGCCACCAGCCCGGGAGGCGACTCCTACGAGCAGTACTTC. Translating it yields CATSPGGDSYEQYF. The chain uses TRBV15 and TRBJ2-7, with TRBD2 identical over 7 bases. There are 14 residues in the CDR3. V shed 5 bases, J shed 0 bases, and the junction held 4 bases outside the gene matches. CDR1 and CDR2 from the germline V gene are LNHNV and YYDKDF (reference sequence).

The chain carries TRBV9 and TRBJ2-7, with TRBD2 identical over 7 bases. V lost 3 bases, J lost 4 bases, and 10 bases stayed unmatched. This CDR3 region has 15 residues. CDR1 and CDR2 from the germline V gene are SGDLS and YYNGEE. DNA for the CDR3: TGTGCCAGCAGCGGCCTGGGCGGGAGTAGGTACGAGCAGTACTTC. Its translation: CASSGLGGSRYEQYF. The entire variable domain, with the rest obtained from reference TRBV9 and TRBJ2-7, is as follows: DSGVTQTPKHLITATGQRVTLRCSPRSGDLSVYWYQQSLDQGLQFLIQYYNGEERAKGNILERFSAQQFPDLHSELNLSSLELGDSALYFCASSGLGGSRYEQYFGPGTRLTVT.

Only a few counts were recorded for this clone. This rearrangement joins TRBV5-8 to TRBJ1-2; 7 bases map to TRBD1. Germline loops: CDR1 SGHTS, CDR2 YDEGEE. V was clipped by 1 base and J by 4 bases; unmatched bases: 4. The CDR3 runs to 14 residues. This CDR3 is CASSLPQGGYGYTF. The DNA for the CDR3 is TGTGCCAGCAGCTTGCCTCAGGGGGGCTATGGCTACACCTTC. Supplemented by reference TRBV5-8 and TRBJ1-2, the full variable domain reads EAGVTQSPTHLIKTRGQQATLRCSPISGHTSVYWYQQALGLGLQFLLWYDEGEERNRGNFPPRFSGRQFPNYSSELNVNALELEDSALYLCASSLPQGGYGYTFGSGTRLTVV.

The CDR3 coding sequence is TGCAGTGCTAGTCCGGGACACACCCAAGAGACCCAGTACTTC. Its protein product is CSASPGHTQETQYF. The V and J genes are TRBV20-1 and TRBJ2-5, with a weak D call TRBD1 (6 bases). The V gene's germline CDR1 is DFQATT and CDR2 SNEGSKA (reference sequence). This CDR3 is built from 14 residues. The V end was cut by 3 bases, the J end by 1 base, with 12 bases between.

J is TRBJ1-2 and V is TRBV7-8, with 9 bases aligning to TRBD1. Trimming cost V 3 bases and J 6 bases; bases outside gene matches: 8. This CDR3 contains 15 residues. The germline V gene encodes CDR1 SGHVS and CDR2 FQNEAQ. CDR3 region: CASSLRDRAGDGYTF. The CDR3 DNA sequence: TGTGCCAGCAGCTTGCGGGACAGGGCGGGCGATGGCTACACCTTC.

The gene calls are TRBV15 and TRBJ2-3; 10 bases match TRBD1. The germline V gene has CDR1 LNHNV and CDR2 YYDKDF (reference sequence). The CDR3 contains 17 residues. Losses at the gene ends were 2 bases for V and 5 bases for J; bases not matched to a gene: 10. The CDR3 spells CATSRRSLGQGKDTQYF. The CDR3, as DNA: TGTGCCACCAGCAGAAGGTCCCTGGGACAGGGGAAAGATACGCAGTATTTT.

This chain links TRBV19 with TRBJ2-7; maybe TRBD1 (5 bases). Germline CDR1 reads LNHDA; CDR2 reads SQIVND (reference sequence). V was trimmed by 1 base and J by 5 bases, leaving 15 bases between them. The length of the CDR3 is 15 residues. This CDR3 is CASSIGAGIRNEQYF. CDR3 nucleotide sequence: TGTGCCAGTAGTATAGGGGCAGGGATTCGCAACGAGCAGTACTTC. Drawing the rest from reference TRBV19 and TRBJ2-7, the complete variable domain is DGGITQSPKYLFRKEGQNVTLSCEQNLNHDAMYWYRQDPGQGLRLIYYSQIVNDFQKGDIAEGYSVSREKKESFPLTVTSAQKNPTAFYLCASSIGAGIRNEQYFGPGTRLTVT.

The rearrangement uses TRBV4-3 and TRBJ1-5; D remains unclear. The CDR3 runs 14 residues. Germline V CDR1 and CDR2: LGHNA, YSLEER. V lost 0 bases, J lost 1 base, and 4 bases lay in between. DNA of the CDR3: TGCGCCAGCAGCCAAGATAAAAGCAATCAGCCCCAGCATTTT. This codes for CASSQDKSNQPQHF.

This chain connects TRBV30 to TRBJ1-4, with TRBD1 matching 12 bases. From germline, CDR1 is GTSNPN and CDR2 SVGIG (reference sequence). The V and J ends lost 4 bases and 4 bases, in that order; junction bases with no gene match: 10. The CDR3 sequence is 17 residues long. CDR3 bases: TGTGCCTGGATCGGGACAGGGGGCGGGGGAAATAATGAAAAACTGTTTTTT. Amino acids: CAWIGTGGGGNNEKLFF.

The genes are TRBV5-4 and TRBJ1-2, with 11 bases matching TRBD1. CDR1 is SGHNT and CDR2 is YYREEE in the germline V gene (reference sequence). CDR3 length: 16 residues. Trimming took 2 bases from V and 7 from J; bases not matched to a gene: 10. For the CDR3, the DNA is TGTGCCAGCAGCTTAGGGGGGACAGGGGGTATGTTTGGCTACACCTTC. This codes for CASSLGGTGGMFGYTF.

This sequence joins TRBV19 and TRBJ1-1; the D gene is possibly TRBD1 (5 bases). The CDR3 length is 15 residues. Germline CDR1 LNHDA, CDR2 SQIVND (reference sequence). Trimming pared 7 bases from V and 1 base from J, leaving 16 bases between. The chain's CDR3 is CASTHLSGWNTEAFF. DNA for the CDR3: TGTGCCAGTACCCATCTTTCAGGGTGGAACACTGAAGCTTTCTTT.

The chain employs TRBV4-1 and TRBJ2-7; D might be TRBD1 (5 bases). The germline gives CDR1 MGHRA, CDR2 YSYEKL. Trimming cost V 4 bases and J 2 bases, with 15 bases left between them. The CDR3 is made up of 15 amino acids. In DNA form, the CDR3 reads TGCGCCAGCAGCCCGACAGACAATAGCCCCTACGAGCAGTACTTC. This codes for CASSPTDNSPYEQYF.

The chain carries TRBV5-5 and TRBJ2-5; the D gene is possibly TRBD1 (6 bases). This CDR3 has 13 amino acids. CDR1 and CDR2 (germline): SGHKS, YYEKEE (reference sequence). V was clipped by 4 bases and J by 2 bases, with 9 bases between them. The CDR3 nucleotides read TGTGCCAGCAGCGGAGGACAGCAAGAGACCCAGTACTTC. Protein product: CASSGGQQETQYF.

The V call is TRBV2, the J call TRBJ2-2; no clear D gene. From germline, CDR1 is SNHLY and CDR2 FYNNEI. Trimming removed 2 bases from V and 4 bases from J, with 8 bases in between. The CDR3 is 14 residues long. The CDR3 sequence: CASSELQSTGELFF. CDR3 sequence (DNA): TGTGCCAGCAGTGAATTACAAAGCACCGGGGAGCTGTTTTTT.

This rearrangement joins TRBV15 to TRBJ2-6, with 7 bases matching TRBD1. Germline loops: CDR1 LNHNV, CDR2 YYDKDF (reference sequence). Germline trimming cut 3 bases from V and 2 bases from J; bases unmatched to any gene: 7. The CDR3 sequence is 17 residues long. The CDR3 nucleotides are TGTGCCACCAGCAGTGGACAGGAGTATACTGGGGCCAACGTCCTGACTTTC. Translated, it gives CATSSGQEYTGANVLTF. Based on the CDR3 plus reference TRBV15 and TRBJ2-6, the full variable domain is DAMVIQNPRYQVTQFGKPVTLSCSQTLNHNVMYWYQQKSSQAPKLLFHYYDKDFNNEADTPDNFQSRRPNTSFCFLDIRSPGLGDTAMYLCATSSGQEYTGANVLTFGAGSRLTVL.

The chain combines TRBV11-3 with TRBJ2-7, with 10 bases fitting TRBD1. This CDR3 has 15 residues. The V segment lost 5 bases and the J segment 5 bases; nucleotides outside the gene matches: 9. Germline assignment: CDR1 SGHNT and CDR2 YENEEA. Here the CDR3 DNA reads TGTGCCAGCAGCGGTCGGGGACAGGGGTTCGACGAGCAGTACTTC. Translated, it gives CASSGRGQGFDEQYF.

V usage is TRBV29-1 and J usage is TRBJ2-2; 11 bases match TRBD2. The CDR3 contains 16 residues. Germline V gene lookup returns CDR1 SQVTM and CDR2 ANQGSEA. Trimming at V came to 5 bases and at J to 5 bases, leaving 10 bases not matched to a gene. The CDR3 nucleotides are TGCAGCGTTAAATCGTTGCTAGCGGGAGGAACCGGGGAGCTGTTTTTT. The encoded protein is CSVKSLLAGGTGELFF.